The 30 T cell receptor beta chains presented below share a single source sample, sequenced in a study of blood T cell repertoires in COVID-19. Produced via immunoSEQ multiplex PCR; TCRdb's table is partial and in-frame only. Of fewer than 250,000 clones listed, around 88% are singletons. Sequencing input: PBMCs or T cells enriched from blood (not recorded which). Receptors were obtained from a woman aged 45-60 years with acute COVID-19.

This sequence joins TRBV28 and TRBJ1-1; TRBD1 matches at 9 bases. The CDR3 has 14 amino acids. Germline V gene lookup returns CDR1 MDHEN and CDR2 SYDVKM. Trimming at V came to 2 bases and at J to 5 bases, leaving 3 bases not matched to a gene. The CDR3 loop reads CASSLLGQGTEAFF. The DNA of the CDR3 is TGTGCCAGCAGTTTACTCGGACAGGGGACTGAAGCTTTCTTT.

On this clone itself: Possible read error: a much larger clone is one base away. The rearrangement uses TRBV11-2 and TRBJ1-2; 9 nucleotides match TRBD1. The germline V gene encodes CDR1 SGHAT and CDR2 FQNNGV. This CDR3 is 14 amino acids long. Germline trimming cut 5 bases from V and 3 bases from J; bases unmatched to any gene: 4. As DNA, the CDR3 is TGTGCCAGCAGCCCCTGGACAGGGGACTATGGCTACACCTTC. Translating it yields CASSPWTGDYGYTF.

V gene TRBV9 combines with J gene TRBJ2-5; possible D gene TRBD2, 5 bases. The CDR3 is 15 residues long. Germline CDR1 is SGDLS and CDR2 is YYNGEE. Trimming left V 2 bases short and J 5 bases short, with 16 bases between. CDR3 in DNA: TGTGCCAGCAGCGTTATAGAGTCGGGGTGGGAGACCCAGTACTTC. Amino acids: CASSVIESGWETQYF.

This chain links TRBV2 with TRBJ2-7, with TRBD1 identical over 8 bases. Germline V CDR1 and CDR2: SNHLY, FYNNEI. The CDR3 runs to 14 residues. V was clipped by 6 bases and J by 0 bases; unmatched bases: 4. This CDR3 is CASRRTGPSYEQYF. CDR3 sequence (DNA): TGTGCCAGCAGACGGACAGGGCCCTCCTACGAGCAGTACTTC.

The CDR3, as DNA: TGTGCCAGCACTCCGTCAACCATCCTGAACCCCTTCGGAGGCACCGGGGAGCTGTTTTTT. It codes for CASTPSTILNPFGGTGELFF. The chain carries TRBV27 and TRBJ2-2, with D maybe TRBD2 (5 bases). CDR1 MNHEY and CDR2 SMNVEV come from the germline V gene (reference sequence). The CDR3 extends over 20 amino acids. The V end was cut by 7 bases, the J end by 4 bases, with 31 bases between.

The J gene is TRBJ2-7, the V gene TRBV30, with D uncertain. The CDR3 totals 12 residues. V lost 0 bases and J lost 3, with 6 bases in between. The germline gives CDR1 GTSNPN, CDR2 SVGIG (reference sequence). The CDR3 bases are TGTGCCTGGAGTGTACAGCTCTACGAGCAGTACTTC. It encodes CAWSVQLYEQYF.

This chain links TRBV2 with TRBJ2-3, with TRBD2 identical over 10 bases. Trimming removed 6 bases from V and 6 bases from J; junction bases left unmatched: 3. Germline CDR1 reads SNHLY; CDR2 reads FYNNEI. This CDR3 spans 13 amino acids. As DNA, the CDR3 is TGTGCCAGCAGCCTAGCGGGAGTGGATACGCAGTATTTT. Translating it yields CASSLAGVDTQYF.

The V and J genes are TRBV7-3 and TRBJ2-5, with D unclear. The germline V and J ends were trimmed by 5 bases and 1 base, with 14 bases remaining between them. CDR3 length: 15 amino acids. The germline gives CDR1 SGHTA, CDR2 FQGTGA. The CDR3 spells CASSPRLLPQETQYF. Here the CDR3 DNA reads TGTGCCAGCAGCCCCCGTCTATTGCCCCAAGAGACCCAGTACTTC.

The chain uses TRBV7-2 and TRBJ2-7, with D possibly TRBD2 on 6 matching bases. Germline-derived CDR1 and CDR2 are SGHTA and FQGNSA. V lost 1 base to trimming and J lost 2 bases, with 12 bases between them. This CDR3 is 15 amino acids long. The CDR3 loop is CASSLELGGAYEQYF. The CDR3 region has the DNA TGTGCCAGCAGCTTAGAACTAGGAGGGGCCTACGAGCAGTACTTC.

The V and J genes are TRBV28 and TRBJ1-6; 8 bases are shared with TRBD1. Germline V gene lookup returns CDR1 MDHEN and CDR2 SYDVKM. This CDR3 is 15 amino acids long. The J segment lost 8 bases and the V segment lost 7 bases, leaving 10 bases of the junction unmatched. CDR3 bases: TGTGCCAGCATGGGGACAGGTCTCGGCTATTCACCCCTCCACTTT. Translation gives CASMGTGLGYSPLHF.

The rearrangement joins TRBV6-5 to TRBJ2-7; 8 positions match TRBD1. CDR3 size: 14 residues. V lost 7 bases and J lost 4; bases outside the gene matches: 9. The germline V gene encodes CDR1 MNHEY and CDR2 SVGAGI. In DNA, the CDR3 is TGTGCCAGCACCCCACTTACAGGGGGGTACGAGCAGTACTTC. Translating gives CASTPLTGGYEQYF.

The genes are TRBV9 and TRBJ1-6, with 11 bases identical to TRBD1. Germline CDR1 and CDR2: SGDLS and YYNGEE. V lost 0 bases and J lost 9; bases outside the gene matches: 2. This CDR3 is 15 amino acids long. The CDR3, as DNA: TGTGCCAGCAGCGTAGAGGGGACAGGGGGTTCACCCCTCCACTTT. It codes for CASSVEGTGGSPLHF.

The CDR3 bases are TGTGCCATCAGTGTGAGGGAGTCCGGGGATGGGGGCTACACCTTC. Translating gives CAISVRESGDGGYTF. The chain links TRBV10-3 to TRBJ1-2; D gene uncertain. V shed 4 bases and J shed 8 bases, with 20 bases lying between them. The CDR3 is 15 amino acids. The V gene's germline CDR1 is ENHRY and CDR2 SYGVKD.

This chain joins TRBV7-3 and TRBJ2-3; 9 bases agree with TRBD1. CDR1 is SGHTA and CDR2 is FQGTGA in the germline V gene. The J segment lost 4 bases and the V segment lost 5 bases, leaving 4 bases of the junction unmatched. The CDR3 is 14 amino acids. The CDR3 reads CASSPGTGPDTQYF. CDR3 sequence (DNA): TGTGCCAGCAGCCCCGGGACAGGGCCAGATACGCAGTATTTT.

This sequence joins TRBV5-1 and TRBJ2-6; 10 bases line up with TRBD2. The CDR3 sequence is 19 residues long. Losses at the gene ends were 3 bases for V and 0 bases for J; bases not matched to a gene: 9. Germline V gene sequence: CDR1 SGHRS, CDR2 YFSETQ. CDR3 in DNA: TGCGCCAGCAGCTACTCCGGGACTAGCGCCTTCTCTGGGGCCAACGTCCTGACTTTC. It yields the protein CASSYSGTSAFSGANVLTF.

The chain carries TRBV6-2 or TRBV6-3 and TRBJ2-7; D may be TRBD2 (6 bases). The CDR3 contains 13 residues. CDR1 and CDR2 (germline): MNHEY, SVGEGT. Trimming pared 6 bases from V and 3 bases from J, leaving 12 bases between. CDR3 in DNA: TGTGCCAGCAGCGACGGAGGGGTCTACGAGCAGTACTTC. Translated: CASSDGGVYEQYF.

The rearrangement joins TRBV19 to TRBJ2-3, with a tentative D call TRBD2 (5 bases). Germline CDR1 and CDR2: LNHDA and SQIVND (reference sequence). The CDR3 covers 13 residues. V lost 7 bases, J lost 6 bases, and 14 bases lay in between. CDR3 in DNA: TGTGCCAGTACCACGCGGGCCCTCGATACGCAGTATTTT. This codes for CASTTRALDTQYF.

This chain connects TRBV9 to TRBJ1-4; 8 nucleotides match TRBD1. There are 19 residues in the CDR3. Germline V lookup: CDR1 SGDLS, CDR2 YYNGEE. With 4 bases clipped from V and 0 bases from J, the junction kept 14 bases outside the gene matches. CDR3 nucleotide sequence: TGTGCCAGCAGCTTGATCCGGGACAGGCGAGCTGCAACTAATGAAAAACTGTTTTTT. Translated, it gives CASSLIRDRRAATNEKLFF.

This rearrangement joins TRBV19 to TRBJ2-3; D unresolved. The CDR3 has 15 amino acids. Trimming shortened V by 5 bases and J by 3 bases, and 15 bases separated the two germline ends. Germline lookup yields CDR1 LNHDA and CDR2 SQIVND (reference sequence). The CDR3 protein is CASSAAVRKTDTQYF. In DNA form, the CDR3 reads TGTGCCAGTAGTGCCGCTGTCAGGAAGACAGATACGCAGTATTTT.

The chain links TRBV6-2 or TRBV6-3 to TRBJ1-5; D is unresolved. V lost 4 bases to trimming and J lost 0 bases, with 7 bases between them. The CDR3 runs 14 residues. CDR1 is MNHEY, CDR2 SVGEGT, per germline. The CDR3 loop reads CASSWTDSNQPQHF. CDR3 nucleotides: TGTGCCAGCAGTTGGACTGATAGCAATCAGCCCCAGCATTTT.

J is TRBJ2-3 and V is TRBV11-1; a possible D gene is TRBD1 (6 bases). The V end lost 5 bases, the J end lost 0 bases, and 15 bases lay between the germline ends. The CDR3 contains 16 residues. Germline CDR1 SGHAT, CDR2 FQDESV (reference sequence). CDR3 DNA sequence: TGTGCCAGCAGCCCACAGGGACCCTTTAGCACAGATACGCAGTATTTT. This gives the protein CASSPQGPFSTDTQYF.

The chain recombines TRBV18 with TRBJ1-2; the D gene is possibly TRBD1 (5 bases). CDR1 is KGHSH and CDR2 is LQKENI in the germline V gene. The V and J ends lost 3 bases and 4 bases respectively, with 15 bases between them. CDR3 length equals 15 residues. The CDR3 reads CASSPSGDATYGYTF. The DNA of the CDR3 is TGTGCCAGCTCACCCTCGGGGGACGCGACCTATGGCTACACCTTC.

This clone appeared once. The CDR3 spells CASSGTPYNEQFF. The CDR3, as DNA: TGTGCCAGTTCCGGGACTCCGTACAATGAGCAGTTCTTC. The chain is built from TRBV9 and TRBJ2-1; TRBD2 is a possible D gene (6 bases). The ends were cut back, 8 bases at V and 4 bases at J, with 13 bases in the middle. In germline, CDR1 is SGDLS, CDR2 YYNGEE. This CDR3 has 13 amino acids.

The chain carries TRBV21-1 and TRBJ2-1; the table names TRBD2, a call not compared with the DNA. TRBV21-1 is a listed pseudogene. CDR3 size: 16 residues. CDR3 nucleotides: TGTGCCAGCAGCAAAGGGGGGACTAGCGGGTACAATGAGCAGTTCTTC. It encodes CASSKGGTSGYNEQFF.

The genes are TRBV12-5 and TRBJ2-1; 9 positions agree with TRBD1. The CDR3 runs 15 residues. The V and J ends lost 11 bases and 6 bases, in that order; junction bases with no gene match: 14. In germline, CDR1 is LGHNT, CDR2 FRNRAP. CDR3 in amino acids: CARNARQGVVNEQFF. CDR3 nucleotide sequence: TGTGCTCGAAACGCTCGACAGGGGGTAGTCAATGAGCAGTTCTTC. Full variable domain (outside the CDR3, taken from reference TRBV12-5 and TRBJ2-1): DARVTQTPRHKVTEMGQEVTMRCQPILGHNTVFWYRQTMMQGLELLAYFRNRAPLDDSGMPKDRFSAEMPDATLATLKIQPSEPRDSAVYFCARNARQGVVNEQFFGPGTRLTVL.

The chain employs TRBV2 and TRBJ2-3, with a possible D match to TRBD2 (6 bases). Trimming took off 6 bases at V and 2 bases at J, with 15 bases between the two ends. This CDR3 has 15 amino acids. Germline V gene lookup returns CDR1 SNHLY and CDR2 FYNNEI. As DNA, the CDR3 is TGTGCCAGCAGGGAGACTAGACCCTCCACAGATACGCAGTATTTT. Translated: CASRETRPSTDTQYF.

Only one count was recorded for this clone. The rearrangement uses TRBV28 and TRBJ2-7; 7 bases agree with TRBD1. The CDR3 length is 13 residues. CDR1 is MDHEN, CDR2 SYDVKM, per germline. V trimming: 4 bases; J trimming: 5 bases; junction bases outside the gene matches: 5. This CDR3 reads CASSYSGQDEQYF. For the CDR3, the DNA is TGTGCCAGCAGTTACTCCGGACAGGACGAGCAGTACTTC. Full variable domain (outside the CDR3, taken from reference TRBV28 and TRBJ2-7): DVKVTQSSRYLVKRTGEKVFLECVQDMDHENMFWYRQDPGLGLRLIYFSYDVKMKEKGDIPEGYSVSREKKERFSLILESASTNQTSMYLCASSYSGQDEQYFGPGTRLTVT.

The sample holds one count of this clone. This chain joins TRBV19 and TRBJ1-6; 8 positions agree with TRBD1. J was trimmed by 9 bases and V by 6 bases; bases with no gene match: 16. Germline values: CDR1 LNHDA, CDR2 SQIVND (reference sequence). This CDR3 is 17 amino acids long. In DNA, the CDR3 is TGTGCCAGTAGCCGGACAGGGATCTCCCCAGGCGGTTCACCCCTCCACTTT. Protein product: CASSRTGISPGGSPLHF.

The V gene is TRBV11-2, the J gene TRBJ2-7; 9 bases agree with TRBD1. Per germline, CDR1 SGHAT and CDR2 FQNNGV. The ends lost 6 bases at V and 4 bases at J; junction bases unmatched: 10. The CDR3 is 15 residues long. The CDR3 spells CASSSTGGASYEQYF. The DNA of the CDR3 is TGTGCCAGCAGTTCGACAGGGGGAGCCTCATACGAGCAGTACTTC.

The chain has TRBV5-1 and TRBJ2-1, with D possibly matching TRBD1 (6 bases). The CDR3 has 15 residues. The germline V and J ends were trimmed by 4 bases and 4 bases, with 15 bases remaining between them. The germline V gene has CDR1 SGHRS and CDR2 YFSETQ. CDR3 residues: CASSHRDILYNEQFF. For the CDR3, the DNA is TGCGCCAGCAGCCACCGGGACATACTATACAATGAGCAGTTCTTC.